The 27 T cell receptor beta chains given below trace back to one sample, sequenced in a study of shared clonotypes between healthy human individuals (dated by TCRdb to the early 2020s). The library relied on the immunoSEQ multiplex PCR assay. This is the immuneACCESS table as TCRdb keeps it, with only in-frame sequences that have V and J called. A part of the clones is gone; compared with another copy, unresolved V genes explain less than half, and the rest is unexplained. The sample data list 2.5 million or so clones, and just over 90% of these were observed just once. Around 0.14% of the sample rests with the top ten. The sequencing input was naive CD4+ T cells sorted from blood. The sample's cell subset or site label, decoded: CD45RA+ positively selected. The receptors originated from a young man in good health.

The V and J genes are TRBV6-5 and TRBJ2-1, with TRBD2 identical over 13 bases. CDR3 length equals 15 residues. V was clipped by 8 bases and J by 9 bases; unmatched bases: 10. CDR1 and CDR2 from the germline V gene are MNHEY and SVGAGI. The DNA for the CDR3 is TGTGCCAGCGGGCGAGGACTAGCGGGAGTTGGTGAGCAGTTCTTC. Protein: CASGRGLAGVGEQFF.

In this sample, this clone turned up a few times. This chain connects TRBV30 to TRBJ1-5; tentative D call: TRBD1 (5 bases). Between the trimmed V and J ends, which lost 3 bases and 1 base, there was a span of 13 bases. The CDR3 is 15 residues long. In germline, CDR1 is GTSNPN, CDR2 SVGIG (reference sequence). Written as DNA, the CDR3 is TGTGCCTGGAGGAGGGGAACGGGGAGCAATCAGCCCCAGCATTTT. Its translation is CAWRRGTGSNQPQHF.

The V call is TRBV5-1, the J call TRBJ2-5, with 7 positions matching TRBD1. Per the germline V gene, CDR1 is SGHRS and CDR2 is YFSETQ. Germline trimming cut 4 bases from V and 0 bases from J; bases unmatched to any gene: 6. There are 15 residues in the CDR3. The CDR3 DNA follows: TGCGCCAGCAGCAGAGCCGGGACAGACCAAGAGACCCAGTACTTC. Protein sequence: CASSRAGTDQETQYF.

The rearrangement uses TRBV30 and TRBJ2-7; TRBD1 is a possible D gene (6 bases). Trimming took 1 base from V and 8 from J, leaving 15 bases between them. Germline CDR1 reads GTSNPN; CDR2 reads SVGIG (reference sequence). The CDR3 loop spans 13 amino acids. CDR3 amino acids: CAWSGDTPVKQYF. In DNA, the CDR3 is TGTGCCTGGAGTGGGGACACCCCCGTCAAGCAGTACTTC.

The gene calls are TRBV9 and TRBJ1-2; 7 bases are a match to TRBD1. This CDR3 region has 18 residues. The J segment lost 0 bases and the V segment lost 4 bases, leaving 15 bases of the junction unmatched. Germline assignment: CDR1 SGDLS and CDR2 YYNGEE. The CDR3: CASSPRAGGFLANYGYTF. The CDR3 bases are TGTGCCAGCAGCCCGCGGGCAGGGGGTTTTTTAGCTAACTATGGCTACACCTTC.

This clone appeared a few times. This chain uses TRBV28 with TRBJ1-5; D gene uncertain. Germline loops: CDR1 MDHEN, CDR2 SYDVKM. V was clipped by 4 bases and J by 7 bases, with 8 bases between them. The CDR3 consists of 12 residues. The CDR3, as DNA: TGTGCCAGCAGTTCATCGGCCCAGCCCCAGCATTTT. It is translated as CASSSSAQPQHF.

V is TRBV7-9 and J is TRBJ2-7; weak D call: TRBD1 (7 bases). The CDR3 spans 16 residues. Trimming stripped 5 bases from V and 0 bases from J, with 17 bases between. From germline, CDR1 is SEHNR and CDR2 FQNEAQ (reference sequence). This chain's CDR3 is CASSPPGGRYSYEQYF. The CDR3, as DNA: TGTGCCAGCAGCCCACCAGGGGGGAGGTACTCCTACGAGCAGTACTTC.

The chain combines TRBV5-4 with TRBJ1-6; D remains unclear. Trimming took 4 bases from V and 5 from J, leaving 16 bases between them. This CDR3 is 16 amino acids long. In germline, CDR1 is SGHNT, CDR2 YYREEE (reference sequence). The CDR3 loop reads CASSGPQETDNSPLHF. CDR3 coding DNA: TGTGCCAGCAGCGGTCCCCAGGAGACTGATAATTCACCCCTCCACTTT.

Turning to this clone: The same CDR3 arises from other DNA sequences in this sample as well. This chain uses TRBV9 with TRBJ1-1, with D unresolved. The V end was cut by 0 bases, the J end by 1 base, with 7 bases between. The length of the CDR3 is 14 residues. Germline CDR1 reads SGDLS; CDR2 reads YYNGEE. CDR3 DNA: TGTGCCAGCAGCGTAGGCGGCAAGAACACTGAAGCTTTCTTT. The encoded protein is CASSVGGKNTEAFF.

The chain uses TRBV28 and TRBJ2-2, with a tentative D call TRBD2 (6 bases). Germline-derived CDR1 and CDR2 are MDHEN and SYDVKM. The CDR3 consists of 15 residues. Trimming pared 5 bases from V and 5 bases from J, leaving 15 bases between. CDR3 in DNA: TGTGCCAGCAGTCCGCTCGGGCGGGGTACCGGGGAGCTGTTTTTT. Its protein product is CASSPLGRGTGELFF.

V and J are TRBV7-2 and TRBJ1-5; D might be TRBD1 (6 bases). The CDR3 has 14 amino acids. With 1 base removed from V and 4 bases from J, the gap between germline ends came to 8 bases. Looked up from germline, CDR1 is SGHTA and CDR2 is FQGNSA. The CDR3 sequence: CASSLDTGNQPQHF. In DNA, the CDR3 is TGTGCCAGCAGCTTAGATACAGGGAATCAGCCCCAGCATTTT. Full variable domain (rest looked up from reference TRBV7-2 and TRBJ1-5): GAGVSQSPSNKVTEKGKDVELRCDPISGHTALYWYRQSLGQGLEFLIYFQGNSAPDKSGLPSDRFSAERTGGSVSTLTIQRTQQEDSAVYLCASSLDTGNQPQHFGDGTRLSIL.

This clone was observed a single time. The chain employs TRBV18 and TRBJ1-4; D remains unclear. The V and J ends lost 6 bases and 5 bases respectively, with 13 bases between them. Looked up from germline, CDR1 is KGHSH and CDR2 is LQKENI. The CDR3 spans 14 residues. The CDR3 reads CASSLASGNEKLFF. The CDR3 region has the DNA TGTGCCAGCTCCCTAGCTTCGGGGAATGAAAAACTGTTTTTT.

The V call is TRBV7-2, the J call TRBJ2-1; D tentatively fits TRBD1 or TRBD2 (5 bases each). CDR1 SGHTA and CDR2 FQGNSA come from the germline V gene. V dropped 5 bases and J dropped 0 bases, with 14 bases sitting between them. CDR3 size: 16 residues. CDR3 region: CASSLGWGPSYNEQFF. The CDR3 DNA follows: TGTGCCAGCAGCCTAGGCTGGGGACCCTCCTACAATGAGCAGTTCTTC.

The chain uses TRBV11-2 and TRBJ2-2, with D possibly being TRBD1 (6 bases). Trimming cost V 6 bases and J 4 bases, with 12 bases left between them. The CDR3 contains 14 residues. Germline-derived CDR1 and CDR2 are SGHAT and FQNNGV. The CDR3 sequence is CASSRGGPTGELFF. The CDR3 nucleotides read TGTGCCAGCAGTCGAGGGGGACCCACCGGGGAGCTGTTTTTT.

Note on this clone: A junction boundary mismatches the germline segment, possibly from a read error. Other DNA variants within this sample encode the same CDR3. The chain joins TRBV6-5 to TRBJ2-7; 9 nucleotides agree with TRBD1. The CDR3 consists of 14 residues. From germline, CDR1 is MNHEY and CDR2 SVGAGI. CDR3 in DNA: TGTGCCAGCAGTTACGGGACAGGGCCCTACGAACAGTACTTC. Protein: CASSYGTGPYEQYF.

This chain links TRBV27 with TRBJ2-7, with unresolved D. The CDR3 extends over 17 amino acids. V dropped 4 bases and J dropped 2 bases, with 21 bases sitting between them. The germline V gene has CDR1 MNHEY and CDR2 SMNVEV (reference sequence). For the CDR3, the DNA is TGTGCCAGCAGTTCCCGCTTTGGAAGCGTGACGGCCTACGAGCAGTACTTC. It translates to CASSSRFGSVTAYEQYF.

The gene calls are TRBV29-1 and TRBJ2-5; D tentatively reads TRBD1 or TRBD2 (6 bases each). Trimming took off 5 bases at V and 0 bases at J, with 10 bases between the two ends. The CDR3 extends over 13 amino acids. Germline V CDR1 and CDR2: SQVTM, ANQGSEA. CDR3 residues: CSVRGAYQETQYF. DNA for the CDR3: TGCAGCGTTAGGGGGGCGTACCAAGAGACCCAGTACTTC. Supplemented by reference TRBV29-1 and TRBJ2-5, the full variable domain reads SAVISQKPSRDICQRGTSLTIQCQVDSQVTMMFWYRQQPGQSLTLIATANQGSEATYESGFVIDKFPISRPNLTFSTLTVSNMSPEDSSIYLCSVRGAYQETQYFGPGTRLLVL.

This chain uses TRBV4-3 with TRBJ1-3; D remains ambiguous. Germline lookup yields CDR1 LGHNA and CDR2 YSLEER. The V gene lost 0 bases and the J gene lost 2 bases, with 14 bases spanning the gap. This CDR3 spans 17 amino acids. CDR3 loop: CASSQDLTGAAGNTIYF. The CDR3, as DNA: TGCGCCAGCAGCCAAGATTTGACGGGAGCCGCTGGAAACACCATATATTTT.

The chain employs TRBV27 and TRBJ1-1; 7 bases fit TRBD1. Trimming removed 7 bases from V and 4 bases from J; junction bases left unmatched: 6. The CDR3 has 13 amino acids. Germline CDR1 reads MNHEY; CDR2 reads SMNVEV (reference sequence). CDR3 sequence (DNA): TGTGCCAGCAAGTTCCCAGGGGGCACTGAAGCTTTCTTT. Translation: CASKFPGGTEAFF.

This clone was recorded only once. V gene TRBV19 combines with J gene TRBJ1-1; maybe TRBD1 (5 bases). The CDR3 extends over 13 amino acids. The germline CDR1 and CDR2 sequences are LNHDA and SQIVND (reference sequence). Trimming shortened V by 4 bases and J by 3 bases, and 9 bases separated the two germline ends. Here the CDR3 reads CASSRGRDTEAFF. Written as DNA, the CDR3 is TGTGCCAGTAGTAGGGGGAGAGACACTGAAGCTTTCTTT.

The chain has TRBV30 and TRBJ2-7; D gene ambiguous. V gave up 2 bases and J gave up 3 bases, with 11 bases separating them. The CDR3 is 13 residues long. CDR1 GTSNPN and CDR2 SVGIG come from the germline V gene (reference sequence). CDR3 nucleotide sequence: TGTGCCTGGAGTTACGTTACAATCTACGAGCAGTACTTC. It specifies CAWSYVTIYEQYF.

The rearrangement joins TRBV6-5 to TRBJ2-1, with D perhaps given as TRBD1 or TRBD2 (6 bases each). The germline gives CDR1 MNHEY, CDR2 SVGAGI. The CDR3 covers 12 residues. Trimming pared 5 bases from V and 8 bases from J, leaving 10 bases between. DNA of the CDR3: TGTGCCAGCAGTAGGAGGGGGGATGAGCAGTTCTTC. Residues: CASSRRGDEQFF.

Comment on this clone: Distinct nucleotide sequences in the sample also encode this CDR3. The genes are TRBV7-9 and TRBJ2-7, with D perhaps being TRBD1 or TRBD2 (5 bases each). Trimming took 8 bases from V and 0 from J, leaving 14 bases between them. Germline loops: CDR1 SEHNR, CDR2 FQNEAQ (reference sequence). This CDR3 has 14 residues. The CDR3 DNA is TGTGCCAGCTCCGCTGGGGGAAGCTCCTACGAGCAGTACTTC. Protein sequence: CASSAGGSSYEQYF.

On this clone: Different DNA sequences within this sample yield the same CDR3. The gene calls are TRBV15 and TRBJ1-2; D is ambiguous. V lost 0 bases and J lost 2, with 7 bases in between. Germline lookup yields CDR1 LNHNV and CDR2 YYDKDF (reference sequence). The CDR3 extends over 14 amino acids. CDR3 DNA: TGTGCCACCAGCAGAGATCGAGGGAACTATGGCTACACCTTC. Protein: CATSRDRGNYGYTF.

The chain is built from TRBV2 and TRBJ1-1; D uncertain. Germline loops: CDR1 SNHLY, CDR2 FYNNEI. The CDR3 totals 11 residues. The V and J ends lost 7 bases and 2 bases respectively, with 5 bases between them. The CDR3 DNA follows: TGTGCCAGCATAATAAACACTGAAGCTTTCTTT. It codes for CASIINTEAFF.

This clone was recorded once. This chain uses TRBV6-6 with TRBJ2-7; no clear D. CDR1 is MNHNY and CDR2 is SVGAGI in the germline V gene (reference sequence). This CDR3 has 15 residues. V was clipped by 2 bases and J by 6 bases, with 17 bases between them. Written as DNA, the CDR3 is TGTGCCAGCAGTTACGAACGCACATTTAACCGCGAGCAGTACTTC. Its translation is CASSYERTFNREQYF.

The J gene is TRBJ2-3, the V gene TRBV28, with TRBD2 matching 8 bases. The V gene end was trimmed by 8 bases and the J gene end by 5 bases; junction bases not matched to a gene: 9. From germline, CDR1 is MDHEN and CDR2 SYDVKM. The CDR3 totals 14 residues. CDR3 sequence: CASAPSGGLDTQYF. The CDR3 DNA sequence: TGTGCCAGCGCCCCCAGCGGGGGATTAGATACGCAGTATTTT.